The present entry profiles one T cell receptor (beta chain) with its context. Its antigen is not identified. Researchers ran the PCR with 60 Vbeta and 13 Jbeta primers. Using immunoSEQ multiplex PCR, the repertoire was profiled, and TCRdb retains in-frame clones only, with some absent. The table lists around 140,000 clones, roughly 74% of them singletons, with 2% to 2.5% in the top ten. The CDR3 runs to 14 residues. V dropped 3 bases and J dropped 3 bases, with 9 bases sitting between them. CDR1 and CDR2 from the germline V gene are MDHEN and SYDVKM. The data derive from a study of cytomegalovirus exposure and HLA in healthy donors. Notes on the study in general: Diagnosis of cytomegalovirus status made by the classifier reportedly showed high specificity and sensitivity.

This sequence joins TRBV28 and TRBJ1-5; D not certain. The origin of this receptor is a woman between 18 and 29 years old in good health and CMV-seropositive. Sample: PBMCs. This CDR3 reads CASSFSGYNQPQHF. CDR3 nucleotide sequence: TGTGCCAGCAGTTTTTCCGGTTACAATCAGCCCCAGCATTTT.